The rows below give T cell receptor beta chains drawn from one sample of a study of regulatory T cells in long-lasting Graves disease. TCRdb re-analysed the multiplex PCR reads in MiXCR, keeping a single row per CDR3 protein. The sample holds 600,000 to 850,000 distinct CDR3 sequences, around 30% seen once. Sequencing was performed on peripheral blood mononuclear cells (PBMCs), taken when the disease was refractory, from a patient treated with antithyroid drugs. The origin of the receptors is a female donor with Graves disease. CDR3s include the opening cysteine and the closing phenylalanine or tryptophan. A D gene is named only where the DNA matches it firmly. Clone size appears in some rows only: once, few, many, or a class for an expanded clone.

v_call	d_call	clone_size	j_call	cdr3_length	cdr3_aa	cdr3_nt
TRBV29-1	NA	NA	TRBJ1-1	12	CSVDEGSTEAFF	TGCAGCGTTGATGAAGGTTCCACTGAAGCTTTCTTT
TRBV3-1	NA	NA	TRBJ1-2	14	CASSQGIGPYGYTF	TGTGCCAGCAGCCAAGGAATAGGTCCCTATGGCTACACCTTC
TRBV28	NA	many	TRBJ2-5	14	CASSFFRDDETQYF	TGTGCCAGCAGTTTCTTCCGGGATGATGAGACCCAGTACTTC
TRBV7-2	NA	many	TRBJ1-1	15	CASSPRGQGNTEAFF	TGTGCCAGCAGCCCGAGAGGGCAGGGAAACACTGAAGCTTTCTTT
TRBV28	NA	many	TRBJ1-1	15	CASSLAGAANTEAFF	TGCGCCAGCAGCTTGGCCGGGGCGGCGAACACTGAAGCTTTCTTT
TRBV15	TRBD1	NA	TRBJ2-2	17	CATSRDPGTANTGELFF	TGTGCCACCAGCAGGGATCCCGGGACAGCAAACACCGGGGAGCTGTTTTTT
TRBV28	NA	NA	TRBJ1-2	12	CASSPMTRSDTF	TGTGCCAGCAGTCCAATGACGCGGTCGGATACCTTC
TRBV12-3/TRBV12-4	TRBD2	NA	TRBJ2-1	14	CASVGGGRIYEQFF	TGTGCCAGCGTGGGGGGCGGGAGGATCTATGAGCAGTTCTTC
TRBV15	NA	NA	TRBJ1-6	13	CATSRDLRSPLHF	TGTGCCACCAGCAGAGATCTACGGTCACCCCTCCACTTT
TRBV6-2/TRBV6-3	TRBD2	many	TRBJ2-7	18	CASSPSGLAGGHTYEQYF	TGTGCCAGCAGTCCATCCGGACTAGCGGGAGGACACACTTACGAGCAGTACTTC
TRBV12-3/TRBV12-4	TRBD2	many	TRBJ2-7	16	CASSFGLAEYEGEQYF	TGTGCCAGCAGTTTCGGACTAGCGGAATACGAGGGGGAGCAGTACTTC
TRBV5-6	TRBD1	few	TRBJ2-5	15	CASSTRQGVMETQYF	TGTGCCAGCAGCACTCGACAGGGGGTGATGGAGACCCAGTACTTC